The 4 T cell receptor beta chains below all came from one sample that was sequenced in a study of OX40 agonist ivuxolimab in advanced cancers. The assay was immunoSEQ multiplex PCR, and TCRdb's table has in-frame clones only and misses some. The data hold about 70,000 clones, with about 82% observed a single time. This specimen was CD4+ or CD8+ T cells sorted from blood, taken in a trial of the OX40 agonist ivuxolimab. All receptors derive from an adult with an advanced solid tumor such as melanoma, head and neck, liver or kidney cancer.

The chain carries TRBV7-3 and TRBJ2-4; TRBD1 agrees at 7 bases. The germline V gene has CDR1 SGHTA and CDR2 FQGTGA. V trimming: 8 bases; J trimming: 5 bases; junction bases outside the gene matches: 6. The CDR3 loop spans 13 amino acids. In DNA form, the CDR3 reads TGTGCCAGCTCGACAGGGCTTCAAAACATTCAGTACTTC. The encoded protein is CASSTGLQNIQYF. Variable domain in full (rest from reference TRBV7-3 and TRBJ2-4): GAGVSQTPSNKVTEKGKYVELRCDPISGHTALYWYRQSLGQGPEFLIYFQGTGAADDSGLPNDRFFAVRPEGSVSTLKIQRTERGDSAVYLCASSTGLQNIQYFGAGTRLSVL.

The genes are TRBV9 and TRBJ2-1, with D possibly being TRBD1 or TRBD2 (5 bases each). V shed 2 bases and J shed 6 bases, with 21 bases lying between them. This CDR3 region has 17 residues. CDR1 is SGDLS, CDR2 YYNGEE, per germline. CDR3 amino acids: CASSVTPGLLAGNEQFF. The CDR3 DNA reads TGTGCCAGCAGCGTGACGCCGGGGCTCCTAGCTGGCAATGAGCAGTTCTTC.

This rearrangement joins TRBV18 to TRBJ2-2, with D unclear. Deletions cut 3 bases from V and 7 bases from J, with 18 bases between. The CDR3 spans 16 residues. Germline V lookup: CDR1 KGHSH, CDR2 LQKENI. CDR3 nucleotide sequence: TGTGCCAGCTCACCCGTCTACAACGATGGCTACGGGGAGCTGTTTTTT. Protein product: CASSPVYNDGYGELFF.

This chain links TRBV7-2 with TRBJ2-5; D might be TRBD2 (6 bases). V lost 1 base and J 4 bases, leaving 16 bases between the germline ends. Germline-derived CDR1 and CDR2 are SGHTA and FQGNSA. CDR3 length equals 16 residues. DNA of the CDR3: TGTGCCAGCAGCTTAGGGGGTACACTAGCCCCAGAGACCCAGTACTTC. Its protein product is CASSLGGTLAPETQYF.